This note documents a single T cell receptor (beta chain) sequence. Its recognized antigen is unknown. There are no base qualities to consult, and no much larger clone falls within one base. These data come from a study of T cells in pancreatic ductal adenocarcinoma (dated by TCRdb to 2016 to 2017). Regarding the research as a whole: Surgically resected pancreatic ductal adenocarcinoma specimens were analyzed for the quantity, spatial distribution, and characteristics of both suppressive cells and tumor-infiltrating CD8+ T cells, an effort aimed at clarifying the adaptive T-cell response occurring naturally.

Based on the germline V gene, the CDR1 and CDR2 sequences are MDHEN and SYDVKM. The CDR3 holds 13 amino acids from the cysteine to the phenylalanine. This entry keeps only the CDR3 DNA: 39 bases, framed from base 1. Between the V and J ends, shortened by 6 bases and 2 bases respectively, the junction contains 10 bases. The pancreatic ductal adenocarcinoma patients who were selected had gone through surgery without receiving any neoadjuvant therapy. After peripheral blood was drawn into heparin tubes, PBMCs were separated on a histopaque density gradient and then cryopreserved in 10% DMSO. The DNeasy Blood and Tissue Kit, with Proteinase K and RNase treatment, was used to extract genomic DNA from roughly seven PBMC specimens and fewer than 10 flash-frozen tumor specimens. The immunoSEQ hsTCRB kit was used to amplify TCR beta CDR3 regions from genomic DNA. An Illumina HiSeq system was used for high-throughput TRB CDR3 sequencing. Regarding the original processing steps: The immunoSEQ software was used to analyze the sequencing reads, and any nonproductive sequences containing premature stops or frame-shifts were left out. Repertoire clonality was computed as one minus Shannon entropy normalized by log2 of the number of unique productive sequences. The source is immuneACCESS, and TCRdb retained only in-frame sequences with V and J called. Part of the clones is not carried over; for the studies checked, unresolved V genes explain less than half of this, and the remainder is unexplained. That table furnishes V, J and clone size, whereas the DNA furnished D and trimming. Recorded for this sample are over 90,000 clones; roughly 95% of them occurred a single time. Of the sample, 3.1% falls within the top ten clones.

Overall study results and their limits: Because tumors are enriched in CD45RO+ effector T cells rather than naive T cells, which biases toward lower diversity, comparisons of clonality between tumor and blood may be biased. T-cell clonality did not differ significantly between tumor and blood, with mean clonality around 0.1 in tumors and approximately 0.077 in blood. Blood samples had more total productive templates and about 8-fold more unique clonotypes than tumor samples. Since most people with pancreatic cancer show up with disease that cannot be operated on, the resected cohort was biased toward the minority who had early-stage disease.

Specimen: PBMCs. The clonotype was recovered from a human donor with pancreatic ductal adenocarcinoma. The receptor chain draws on TRBV28 and TRBJ2-5, with TRBD1 perhaps the D gene, on 6 matching bases. The CDR3 is CASSLGGQETQYF. The bases read TGTGCCAGCAGCCTAGGGGGACAAGAGACCCAGTACTTC. This CDR3, with the reference TRBV28 and TRBJ2-5 proteins standing in past its ends, gives the full variable domain DVKVTQSSRYLVKRTGEKVFLECVQDMDHENMFWYRQDPGLGLRLIYFSYDVKMKEKGDIPEGYSVSREKKERFSLILESASTNQTSMYLCASSLGGQETQYFGPGTRLLVL.